These 27 T cell receptor beta chains came from one sample sequenced in a study of regulatory T cells in long-lasting Graves disease. Arm-PCR of CDR3 regions and iRepertoire HTBI primers were the basis on which TCR beta libraries were built. Each CDR3 protein gets one entry after TCRdb re-called the multiplex PCR reads with MiXCR. The sample includes roughly 520,000 distinct CDR3 sequences, around 11% seen only once; the top ten take around 10%. Time point in this sample: newly diagnosed GD, antithyroid drugs for less than 3 months. The TCR library was made from RNA that had been extracted from PBMCs in TRIzol. The same data also went into a second study, on T cells in Graves' hyperthyroidism and ophthalmopathy.

Sequenced material: peripheral blood mononuclear cells (PBMCs), taken at new diagnosis, from a patient treated with antithyroid drugs. The source of these receptors is a woman between 25 and 40 years old with Graves disease.

This clonotype was observed many times. The V call is TRBV7-2, the J call TRBJ1-4; D possibly corresponds to TRBD1 (5 bases). This CDR3 contains 14 residues. V was shortened by 1 base and J by 10 bases, with 13 bases between the two germline ends. Germline-derived CDR1 and CDR2 are SGHTA and FQGNSA. CDR3 residues: CASSLEVGGGKLFF. The CDR3 DNA follows: TGTGCCAGCAGCTTAGAAGTCGGCGGGGGAAAACTGTTTTTT.

This clonotype was found many times. This sequence joins TRBV2 and TRBJ1-1; D might be TRBD1 (6 bases). CDR1 SNHLY and CDR2 FYNNEI come from the germline V gene. V was trimmed by 2 bases and J by 4 bases, leaving 11 bases between them. The CDR3 has 14 residues. CDR3 sequence reads: CASSESGVTTEAFF. The CDR3 DNA follows: TGTGCCAGCAGTGAATCAGGGGTCACCACTGAAGCTTTCTTT.

This clonotype was found many times. The chain recombines TRBV28 with TRBJ1-2; 7 nucleotides agree with TRBD1. This CDR3 has 15 residues. CDR1 and CDR2 from the germline V gene are MDHEN and SYDVKM. V lost 2 bases, J lost 4 bases, and 7 bases stayed unmatched. CDR3 nucleotide sequence: TGTGCCAGCAGTTTACGGAGGGGGCGCAGCTATGGCTACACCTTC. It encodes CASSLRRGRSYGYTF.

This clonotype was observed at least ten times. The rearrangement links TRBV7-9 to TRBJ2-3; D remains ambiguous. The J call is doubtful: the DNA matches TRBJ1-1 better. The germline gives CDR1 SEHNR, CDR2 FQNEAQ (reference sequence). The CDR3 consists of 12 residues. CDR3 nucleotide sequence: TGTGCCAGCAGCTTAGTCGGGGTAGAAGCTTTCTTT. It codes for CASSLVGVEAFF.

This clonotype was counted ten times or more. This rearrangement joins TRBV20-1 to TRBJ1-1; TRBD1 matches 7 bases. The germline V gene encodes CDR1 DFQATT and CDR2 SNEGSKA (reference sequence). The V gene end was trimmed by 6 bases and the J gene end by 2 bases; junction bases not matched to a gene: 3. The CDR3 spans 12 residues. The CDR3 DNA follows: TGCAGTGCCCACAGGGGAAACACTGAAGCTTTCTTT. It specifies CSAHRGNTEAFF.

This clonotype came up many times. The genes are TRBV7-9 and TRBJ2-5; TRBD2 is a possible D gene (5 bases). The V end was cut by 4 bases, the J end by 1 base, with 19 bases between. This CDR3 region has 17 residues. From germline, CDR1 is SEHNR and CDR2 FQNEAQ (reference sequence). The CDR3 spells CASSSGPTRAGQETQYF. CDR3 nucleotides: TGTGCCAGCAGCTCTGGACCGACGCGGGCGGGCCAAGAGACCCAGTACTTC. Complete variable domain (other parts from reference TRBV7-9 and TRBJ2-5): DTGVSQNPRHKITKRGQNVTFRCDPISEHNRLYWYRQTLGQGPEFLTYFQNEAQLEKSRLLSDRFSAERPKGSFSTLEIQRTEQGDSAMYLCASSSGPTRAGQETQYFGPGTRLLVL.

The chain joins TRBV10-3 to TRBJ2-3, with a possible D match to TRBD1 (5 bases). V dropped 2 bases and J dropped 0 bases, with 9 bases sitting between them. The CDR3 length is 15 residues. Germline CDR1 and CDR2: ENHRY and SYGVKD. The CDR3 bases are TGTGCCATCAGTGAGGGGGCAGGTAGCACAGATACGCAGTATTTT. Translated: CAISEGAGSTDTQYF.

This clonotype was counted at least ten times. V gene TRBV19 combines with J gene TRBJ1-3; D unresolved. CDR1 LNHDA and CDR2 SQIVND come from the germline V gene (reference sequence). The CDR3 loop spans 16 amino acids. Trimming left V 7 bases short and J 0 bases short, with 16 bases between. CDR3 DNA sequence: TGTGCCAGTATCGAGCACGCCCTCAACTCTGGAAACACCATATATTTT. Encoded protein: CASIEHALNSGNTIYF.

This clonotype has at least ten counts. Here the CDR3 DNA reads TGTGCCAGCACGGACAGCTCGGAGACCCAGTACTTC. Its translation is CASTDSSETQYF. The rearrangement links TRBV2 to TRBJ2-5, with D perhaps TRBD1 (6 bases). The CDR3 runs 12 residues. Deletions cut 7 bases from V and 5 bases from J, with 11 bases between. From germline, CDR1 is SNHLY and CDR2 FYNNEI. The variable domain in full, completed from reference TRBV2 and TRBJ2-5, reads EPEVTQTPSHQVTQMGQEVILRCVPISNHLYFYWYRQILGQKVEFLVSFYNNEISEKSEIFDDQFSVERPDGSNFTLKIRSTKLEDSAMYFCASTDSSETQYFGPGTRLLVL.

This clonotype occurred once. This may arise from a read error, as a much more abundant clone is one base away. This chain uses TRBV20-1 with TRBJ2-3; TRBD2 aligns across 8 bases. The CDR3 is 15 residues long. The V gene's germline CDR1 is DFQATT and CDR2 SNEGSKA (reference sequence). The CDR3, as DNA: TGCAGTGCTGGCGCGGGAGGCCGGGGCACAGATACGCAGTTTTTT. This gives the protein CSAGAGGRGTDTQFF.

The CDR3 spells CASSTPGTGNSPLHF. CDR3 DNA: TGTGCCAGTAGTACGCCCGGGACAGGGAATTCACCCCTCCACTTT. The chain is built from TRBV19 and TRBJ1-6; TRBD1 aligns across 9 bases. The CDR3 is 15 residues long. Germline loops: CDR1 LNHDA, CDR2 SQIVND (reference sequence). Unmatched junction bases numbered 5, after V lost 4 bases and J lost 7 bases. Looking up the rest from reference TRBV19 and TRBJ1-6 gives the full variable domain: DGGITQSPKYLFRKEGQNVTLSCEQNLNHDAMYWYRQDPGQGLRLIYYSQIVNDFQKGDIAEGYSVSREKKESFPLTVTSAQKNPTAFYLCASSTPGTGNSPLHFGNGTRLTVT.

This clonotype was seen a handful of times. The chain couples TRBV7-2 to TRBJ2-7, with no clear D. The CDR3 spans 14 residues. V was cut by 0 bases and J by 2 bases, with 8 bases left in between. Germline values: CDR1 SGHTA, CDR2 FQGNSA. Written as DNA, the CDR3 is TGTGCCAGCAGCTTAGCAAGGACCACCTACGAGCAGTACTTC. Translating it yields CASSLARTTYEQYF.

This chain joins TRBV4-1 and TRBJ1-2; the D gene is possibly TRBD1 (5 bases). Trimming removed 1 base from V and 4 bases from J, with 13 bases in between. The CDR3 has 15 residues. The germline gives CDR1 MGHRA, CDR2 YSYEKL. CDR3 nucleotide sequence: TGCGCCAGCAGCCAAGTGAGGCGGGACGGCTATGGCTACACCTTC. It codes for CASSQVRRDGYGYTF.

Written as DNA, the CDR3 is TGCGCCAGCAGCCCCCTCTTGAACAGGCTAAAAAACATTCAGTACTTC. It encodes CASSPLLNRLKNIQYF. The V gene is TRBV5-1, the J gene TRBJ2-4, with D tentatively TRBD1 (5 bases). V was shortened by 4 bases and J by 4 bases, with 18 bases between the two germline ends. The germline gives CDR1 SGHRS, CDR2 YFSETQ. The CDR3 sequence is 16 residues long.

In its sample, this clonotype was seen many times. The V gene is TRBV12-3 or TRBV12-4, the J gene TRBJ2-1; 7 positions match TRBD1. V was pared by 7 bases and J by 6 bases, with 12 bases of the junction left unmatched. This CDR3 has 15 amino acids. The CDR3 spells CASKQQGPPANEQFF. The CDR3 DNA is TGTGCCAGCAAACAACAGGGGCCCCCGGCCAATGAGCAGTTCTTC.

This clonotype came up many times. The chain links TRBV27 to TRBJ2-3; D unresolved. Germline V lookup: CDR1 MNHEY, CDR2 SMNVEV (reference sequence). The CDR3 length is 11 residues. Deletions cut 11 bases from V and 4 bases from J, with 10 bases between. CDR3 DNA sequence: TGTGCCCCCGCCGGACCAGATACGCAGTATTTT. Translating it yields CAPAGPDTQYF.

This clonotype was detected many times. The chain uses TRBV20-1 and TRBJ2-7, with D possibly being TRBD1 (6 bases). This CDR3 has 12 residues. V was pared by 5 bases and J by 3 bases, with 11 bases between. Germline lookup yields CDR1 DFQATT and CDR2 SNEGSKA (reference sequence). Written as DNA, the CDR3 is TGCAGTGCTGCGAAACAGGGCTACGAGCAGTACTTC. Its translation: CSAAKQGYEQYF.

This clonotype was recorded at least ten times. The gene calls are TRBV6-1 and TRBJ2-1; D could derive from TRBD1 or TRBD2 (6 bases each). This CDR3 is 13 amino acids long. The V gene's germline CDR1 is MNHNS and CDR2 SASEGT. The V end was cut by 6 bases, the J end by 6 bases, with 12 bases between. CDR3 sequence: CASRRGGGNEQFF. In DNA form, the CDR3 reads TGTGCCAGCAGAAGAGGGGGAGGCAATGAGCAGTTCTTC.

This clonotype was seen at least ten times. The gene calls are TRBV20-1 and TRBJ2-2; D might be TRBD2 (5 bases). Trimming removed 0 bases from V and 6 bases from J, with 5 bases in between. The CDR3 spans 12 residues. CDR1 is DFQATT, CDR2 SNEGSKA, per germline (reference sequence). The CDR3 loop reads CSAREGAGELFF. CDR3 nucleotides: TGCAGTGCTAGAGAGGGAGCCGGGGAGCTGTTTTTT.

This clonotype showed up many times. The chain combines TRBV11-2 with TRBJ2-3; 11 bases match TRBD2. The CDR3 loop spans 18 amino acids. Per germline, CDR1 SGHAT and CDR2 FQNNGV. Trimming cost V 0 bases and J 3 bases; bases outside gene matches: 8. The CDR3 DNA follows: TGTGCCAGCAGCTTAGATTATCGGCTAGCGGGAGGTACAGATACGCAGTATTTT. It encodes CASSLDYRLAGGTDTQYF. Based on the CDR3 plus reference TRBV11-2 and TRBJ2-3, the full variable domain is EAGVAQSPRYKIIEKRQSVAFWCNPISGHATLYWYQQILGQGPKLLIQFQNNGVVDDSQLPKDRFSAERLKGVDSTLKIQPAKLEDSAVYLCASSLDYRLAGGTDTQYFGPGTRLTVL.

This clonotype occurred many times. This chain uses TRBV11-3 with TRBJ2-1, with 8 nucleotides matching TRBD2. The ends lost 6 bases at V and 4 bases at J; junction bases unmatched: 11. Germline V gene sequence: CDR1 SGHNT, CDR2 YENEEA. There are 16 residues in the CDR3. DNA of the CDR3: TGTGCCAGCAGACACGGACTAGCCCTGGGGTACAATGAGCAGTTCTTC. This codes for CASRHGLALGYNEQFF.

This clonotype was counted between two and nine times. Written as DNA, the CDR3 is TGCGCCAGCAGCTCCCGGGTCAGTGGAAATGAGCAGTTCTTC. It translates to CASSSRVSGNEQFF. The chain recombines TRBV5-1 with TRBJ2-1; D gene unclear. With 3 bases removed from V and 7 bases from J, the gap between germline ends came to 14 bases. In germline, CDR1 is SGHRS, CDR2 YFSETQ. This CDR3 has 14 residues.

This clonotype has only a few counts. V and J are TRBV6-2 or TRBV6-3 and TRBJ2-7; 10 bases agree with TRBD2. Per the germline V gene, CDR1 is MNHEY and CDR2 is SVGEGT. The CDR3 spans 19 residues. Trimming removed 5 bases from V and 6 bases from J; junction bases left unmatched: 22. CDR3 in DNA: TGTGCCAGCAGTGAATGGCCTAGCGGGAGATTACCGGGGGACGTCGAGCAGTACTTC. Its protein is CASSEWPSGRLPGDVEQYF.

The chain joins TRBV11-2 to TRBJ2-7, with 8 bases matching TRBD2. Germline lookup yields CDR1 SGHAT and CDR2 FQNNGV. The CDR3 sequence is 15 residues long. After removal of 6 bases from V and 3 bases from J, the junction contained 10 bases not matched to a gene. The CDR3: CASSSRVSGSYEQYF. CDR3 nucleotides: TGTGCCAGCAGTTCGCGAGTCAGCGGGAGCTACGAGCAGTACTTC.

The rearrangement links TRBV7-2 to TRBJ2-1; 14 nucleotides line up with TRBD2. The ends lost 11 bases at V and 9 bases at J; junction bases unmatched: 12. This CDR3 has 15 residues. Germline values: CDR1 SGHTA, CDR2 FQGNSA. The CDR3 sequence: CAASRGLAGAVEQFF. As DNA, the CDR3 is TGTGCCGCTTCCCGGGGACTAGCGGGAGCAGTTGAGCAGTTCTTC. Looking up the rest from reference TRBV7-2 and TRBJ2-1 gives the full variable domain: GAGVSQSPSNKVTEKGKDVELRCDPISGHTALYWYRQSLGQGLEFLIYFQGNSAPDKSGLPSDRFSAERTGGSVSTLTIQRTQQEDSAVYLCAASRGLAGAVEQFFGPGTRLTVL.

Many counts were recorded for this clonotype. CDR3 region: CASSFYRGREETQYF. The DNA for the CDR3 is TGTGCCAGCAGCTTTTACAGGGGACGTGAGGAGACCCAGTACTTC. The gene calls are TRBV7-9 and TRBJ2-5; 7 nucleotides match TRBD1. The CDR3 runs to 15 residues. Looked up from germline, CDR1 is SEHNR and CDR2 is FQNEAQ (reference sequence). The junction had 9 bases not matched to a gene; V was cut back by 3 bases and J by 5 bases.

This clonotype was counted ten times or more. The V and J genes are TRBV7-9 and TRBJ2-1; D gene uncertain. The ends were cut back, 0 bases at V and 10 bases at J, with 13 bases in the middle. The CDR3 extends over 14 amino acids. In germline, CDR1 is SEHNR, CDR2 FQNEAQ (reference sequence). This CDR3 reads CASSLALYTGEQFF. The CDR3 DNA reads as TGTGCCAGCAGCTTAGCGTTGTATACCGGCGAGCAGTTCTTC.